These 21 T cell receptor beta chains came from one sample sequenced in a study of cytomegalovirus exposure and HLA in healthy donors. The study ran its PCR with 60 Vbeta and 13 Jbeta primers. The data were produced by immunoSEQ multiplex PCR, yet TCRdb's version contains in-frame clones alone and is incomplete. The repertoire consists of some 160,000 clones, with about 78% occurring once and the leading ten covering more than 1.2%. The sample comprised PBMCs. The receptors derive from a male donor in good health and CMV-seronegative.

There are a few counts of this clone. J is TRBJ1-4 and V is TRBV6-6; 8 bases fit TRBD1. Germline lookup yields CDR1 MNHNY and CDR2 SVGAGI (reference sequence). The trim removed 4 bases at V and 5 bases at J, leaving 6 bases unmatched. The CDR3 extends over 15 amino acids. The CDR3 DNA sequence: TGTGCCAGCAGTTCCGCAGGGGGCCTAAATGAAAAACTGTTTTTT. It codes for CASSSAGGLNEKLFF.

The rearrangement joins TRBV9 to TRBJ2-7; 9 positions agree with TRBD1. The CDR3 spans 13 residues. J was trimmed by 4 bases and V by 3 bases; bases with no gene match: 2. Germline V lookup: CDR1 SGDLS, CDR2 YYNGEE. CDR3 loop: CASSGGQGYEQYF. The CDR3 nucleotides are TGTGCCAGCAGCGGGGGACAGGGATACGAGCAGTACTTC.

The CDR3 loop reads CASSFGGASPYEQYF. The CDR3 DNA is TGCGCCAGCAGCTTCGGCGGGGCCAGTCCCTACGAGCAGTACTTC. The chain has TRBV5-1 and TRBJ2-7; weak D call: TRBD2 (6 bases). Germline V gene lookup returns CDR1 SGHRS and CDR2 YFSETQ. The CDR3 runs to 15 residues. The V end was cut by 2 bases, the J end by 2 bases, with 14 bases between.

The chain has TRBV7-2 and TRBJ2-1, with TRBD2 identical over 12 bases. The CDR3 has 14 residues. J gave up 10 bases and V 1 base, and 2 bases lay outside the gene matches. Germline V lookup: CDR1 SGHTA, CDR2 FQGNSA. Here the CDR3 DNA reads TGTGCCAGCAGCTTAGTTGGGACTAGCGGGGAGCAGTTCTTC. It is translated as CASSLVGTSGEQFF.

V gene TRBV4-1 combines with J gene TRBJ2-5; 15 positions match TRBD2. The junction had 3 bases not matched to a gene; V was cut back by 4 bases and J by 3 bases. This CDR3 is built from 16 residues. The germline V gene has CDR1 MGHRA and CDR2 YSYEKL. In nucleotides, the CDR3 is TGCGCCAGCAGCCGGACTAGCGGGAGGGCCGAAGAGACCCAGTACTTC. It translates to CASSRTSGRAEETQYF.

This clone has more than one count but fewer than ten. This chain links TRBV7-3 with TRBJ2-5, with D possibly TRBD2 on 6 matching bases. The length of the CDR3 is 15 residues. V was cut by 3 bases and J by 5 bases, with 16 bases left in between. Germline V CDR1 and CDR2: SGHTA, FQGTGA. CDR3 nucleotide sequence: TGTGCCAGCAGCTTCCTCGGCGGGGCTCGGGAGACCCAGTACTTC. Protein sequence: CASSFLGGARETQYF.

V and J are TRBV4-1 and TRBJ2-7, with 8 bases identical to TRBD2. The junction had 8 bases not matched to a gene; V was cut back by 4 bases and J by 0 bases. Germline V gene sequence: CDR1 MGHRA, CDR2 YSYEKL. The CDR3 sequence is 16 residues long. CDR3 DNA: TGCGCCAGCAGCCTTCACGGGAGGGATTCCTCCTACGAGCAGTACTTC. It yields the protein CASSLHGRDSSYEQYF.

This clone appeared a few times. The chain employs TRBV6-1 and TRBJ2-2; maybe TRBD1 (6 bases). Per the germline V gene, CDR1 is MNHNS and CDR2 is SASEGT. With 2 bases removed from V and 4 bases from J, the gap between germline ends came to 11 bases. The CDR3 sequence is 15 residues long. This CDR3 is CASSETGLGTGELFF. CDR3 nucleotide sequence: TGTGCCAGCAGTGAAACAGGGCTCGGCACCGGGGAGCTGTTTTTT.

This clone was picked up many times. V and J are TRBV10-3 and TRBJ2-1, with TRBD2 matching 8 bases. The J segment lost 6 bases and the V segment lost 0 bases, leaving 13 bases of the junction unmatched. CDR3 length equals 18 residues. Per germline, CDR1 ENHRY and CDR2 SYGVKD. CDR3 in amino acids: CAISESGGSGGFRNEQFF. The CDR3 coding sequence is TGTGCCATCAGTGAGTCGGGCGGGAGCGGGGGATTTCGCAATGAGCAGTTCTTC.

The sample holds one count of this clone. The junction differs from germline at one of its ends, possibly a read error. The chain joins TRBV28 to TRBJ2-1, with 13 bases fitting TRBD2. This CDR3 is 14 amino acids long. From germline, CDR1 is MDHEN and CDR2 SYDVKM. The CDR3 region is CASILGTSGDEQFF. Written as DNA, the CDR3 is TGTGCCAGCATTTTAGGGACTAGCGGGGATGAGCAGTTCTTC.

The chain employs TRBV5-6 and TRBJ2-6, with 7 bases that match TRBD1. Germline CDR1 reads SGHDT; CDR2 reads YYEEEE. This CDR3 has 18 residues. The trim removed 0 bases at V and 0 bases at J, leaving 6 bases unmatched. CDR3 loop: CASSLVTGDHSGANVLTF. CDR3 nucleotide sequence: TGTGCCAGCAGCTTGGTCACAGGGGACCACTCTGGGGCCAACGTCCTGACTTTC.

The chain employs TRBV11-3 and TRBJ2-7, with TRBD1 matching over 7 bases. CDR3 length equals 13 residues. Per the germline V gene, CDR1 is SGHNT and CDR2 is YENEEA. V trimming: 4 bases; J trimming: 1 base; junction bases outside the gene matches: 1. Here the CDR3 reads CASSSGQSYEQYF. CDR3 sequence (DNA): TGTGCCAGCAGCTCGGGACAGTCCTACGAGCAGTACTTC.

This clone was seen once. V usage is TRBV2 and J usage is TRBJ2-7; D gene uncertain. The CDR3 extends over 13 amino acids. CDR1 and CDR2 from the germline V gene are SNHLY and FYNNEI. Trimming took 6 bases from V and 4 from J, leaving 13 bases between them. In DNA form, the CDR3 reads TGTGCCAGCAGGCAGCTAGTTAAGTACGAGCAGTACTTC. Protein product: CASRQLVKYEQYF.

The chain combines TRBV5-5 with TRBJ2-1; the match to TRBD1 covers 7 bases. The CDR3 is made up of 13 amino acids. After removal of 4 bases from V and 11 bases from J, the junction contained 9 bases not matched to a gene. Germline V gene data show CDR1 as SGHKS and CDR2 as YYEKEE (reference sequence). The CDR3 DNA reads TGTGCCAGCAGCCCTTGGGACAGTGAAAAGCAGTTCTTC. Its translation: CASSPWDSEKQFF.

V gene TRBV6-5 combines with J gene TRBJ2-7, with 8 bases lining up with TRBD1. CDR1 is MNHEY, CDR2 SVGAGI, per germline. The ends lost 2 bases at V and 5 bases at J; junction bases unmatched: 8. CDR3 size: 15 residues. The CDR3 DNA reads TGTGCCAGCAGTTACCAAAGGACAGGGATCCACGAGCAGTACTTC. Its translation: CASSYQRTGIHEQYF.

J is TRBJ2-1 and V is TRBV6-6; 10 bases are a match to TRBD2. Germline CDR1 MNHNY, CDR2 SVGAGI (reference sequence). This CDR3 has 15 residues. V trimming: 4 bases; J trimming: 4 bases; junction bases outside the gene matches: 4. The CDR3 protein is CASSLAGGPYNEQFF. CDR3 sequence (DNA): TGTGCCAGCAGTTTAGCGGGAGGCCCATACAATGAGCAGTTCTTC.

This clone is a singleton in its sample. The rearrangement uses TRBV6-1 and TRBJ1-1; possibly TRBD1 for D (5 bases). V gave up 2 bases and J gave up 10 bases, with 14 bases separating them. This CDR3 has 13 amino acids. Germline CDR1 MNHNS, CDR2 SASEGT. This CDR3 is CASSEWGLRGAFF. CDR3 nucleotide sequence: TGTGCCAGCAGTGAATGGGGCCTGCGTGGAGCTTTCTTT.

About this clone itself: This sample includes further DNA sequences coding for the same CDR3. The V gene is TRBV7-6, the J gene TRBJ2-1, with 8 positions matching TRBD2. Germline V CDR1 and CDR2: SGHVS, FNYEAQ. CDR3 length: 15 amino acids. V lost 1 base to trimming and J lost 9 bases; unmatched junction nucleotides: 8. The DNA for the CDR3 is TGTGCCAGCAGCTTAGAGTCGGGAGGGGCTGGTGAGCAGTTCTTC. Translation gives CASSLESGGAGEQFF.

The chain combines TRBV5-1 with TRBJ2-7; 11 nucleotides line up with TRBD2. The CDR3 is 15 residues long. With V trimmed by 4 bases and J by 2 bases, 5 bases remained unmatched. Germline lookup yields CDR1 SGHRS and CDR2 YFSETQ. The CDR3 DNA follows: TGCGCCAGCAGCCAAGGGACTAGCGGAGCCTACGAGCAGTACTTC. It is translated as CASSQGTSGAYEQYF. Full variable domain (outside the CDR3, taken from reference TRBV5-1 and TRBJ2-7): KAGVTQTPRYLIKTRGQQVTLSCSPISGHRSVSWYQQTPGQGLQFLFEYFSETQRNKGNFPGRFSGRQFSNSRSEMNVSTLELGDSALYLCASSQGTSGAYEQYFGPGTRLTVT.

This chain links TRBV25-1 with TRBJ2-3, with D perhaps TRBD2 (7 bases). Germline CDR1 and CDR2: MGHDK and SYGVNS. The CDR3 covers 14 residues. V was pared by 3 bases and J by 6 bases, with 13 bases between. The CDR3 nucleotides read TGTGCCAGCAGTGATAGGGGGGGGTTGGATACGCAGTATTTT. Its protein product is CASSDRGGLDTQYF. The whole variable domain, filled in from reference TRBV25-1 and TRBJ2-3, reads EADIYQTPRYLVIGTGKKITLECSQTMGHDKMYWYQQDPGMELHLIHYSYGVNSTEKGDLSSESTVSRIRTEHFPLTLESARPSHTSQYLCASSDRGGLDTQYFGPGTRLTVL.

The chain links TRBV5-8 to TRBJ1-4; possibly TRBD1 for D (5 bases). The CDR3 is made up of 17 amino acids. The germline V gene has CDR1 SGHTS and CDR2 YDEGEE. Trimming removed 0 bases from V and 0 bases from J, with 12 bases in between. In DNA form, the CDR3 reads TGTGCCAGCAGCTTGGGGCCAGGGCTTGCAACTAATGAAAAACTGTTTTTT. Translated: CASSLGPGLATNEKLFF.